Listed below are T cell receptor beta chains from one sample, sequenced in a study of beta chain features in type 1 diabetes. Only in-frame clones appear in the TCRdb table, and some are missing; sequencing was by immunoSEQ multiplex PCR. The repertoire holds approximately 730,000 clones, with 13% as singletons. Sequencing was performed on naive CD4+ T cells from blood. The receptor source for this set is a man between 18 and 29 years old with type 1 diabetes. Both conserved end residues are part of each CDR3.

J,V,CDR3
TRBJ2-3,TRBV9,CASSVVGIADTQYF
TRBJ2-7,TRBV30,CAWRKTGAYEQYF
TRBJ2-2,TRBV14,CASSQAVTAAAGELFF
TRBJ1-6,TRBV7-2,CASINTGGPSPLHF
TRBJ2-1,TRBV11-2,CASSQGQPGEQFF
TRBJ1-5,TRBV19,CASSMTGADYSNQPQHF
TRBJ1-1,TRBV29-1,CSVDLQTEAFF
TRBJ2-2,TRBV7-7,CASSLWGDTGELFF
TRBJ2-7,TRBV6-5,CASSSSGQIREEQYF
TRBJ2-3,TRBV29-1,CSVSWGLADTQYF
TRBJ1-2,TRBV28,CASTVEGAYGYTF
TRBJ1-2,TRBV5-1,CASSLGGQGDYGYTF
TRBJ1-6,TRBV28,CASRTSGGREVSPLHF
TRBJ2-6,TRBV6-1,CASLISGANVLTF
TRBJ2-7,TRBV5-1,CASSQGLAGGTLYF
TRBJ2-2,TRBV6-1,CASGQWTGVTGELFF
TRBJ1-6,TRBV6-6,CASTNSWGYSNSPLHF
TRBJ2-7,TRBV30,CAWRHGAPYEQYF
TRBJ2-7,TRBV7-9,CASSLEAGTPYEQYF
TRBJ2-7,TRBV10-3,CAISGPGTVQYEQYF
TRBJ2-5,TRBV5-4,CASSFSGQETQYF
TRBJ2-2,TRBV18,CASSPRQGDTGELFF
TRBJ1-6,TRBV6-1,CARNQGPNSPLHF
TRBJ1-6,TRBV7-6,CASSLGQGVYNSPLHF
TRBJ1-6,TRBV30,CAGDSPLHF
TRBJ2-3,TRBV28,CASSSPTAYNTDTQYF
TRBJ2-6,TRBV9,CASSSHNSGANVLTF
TRBJ2-7,TRBV29-1,CSVLTAARGEQYF
TRBJ1-6,TRBV2,CASSEGGGSPLHF
TRBJ2-5,TRBV19,CASSAGTGGSETQYF
TRBJ2-2,TRBV18,CASSPRGATNTGELFF
TRBJ2-2,TRBV7-3,CASSSPGWGNTGELFF
TRBJ1-6,TRBV7-9,CASSPDREYSPLHF
TRBJ1-4,TRBV29-1,CSVGAEGAANEKLFF
TRBJ1-2,TRBV11-2,CASSGGSYSIGYTF
TRBJ2-7,TRBV7-9,CASTPTGGGEQYF
TRBJ1-1,TRBV4-1,CASRSGPLAFF
TRBJ1-2,TRBV30,CAWSARAAGYGYTF
TRBJ1-4,TRBV15,CATSRVTATNEKLFF
TRBJ2-6,TRBV10-3,CAISARTGRISSGANVLTF
TRBJ2-3,TRBV4-2,CASSRRLAGPFTDTQYF
TRBJ1-5,TRBV30,CAWSASEMDQPQHF
TRBJ1-1,TRBV5-1,CASSLRTGNTEAFF
TRBJ1-4,TRBV20-1,CSARDNEKLFF
TRBJ2-7,TRBV5-8,CASRYGVPPSYEQYF
TRBJ1-2,TRBV7-2,CASSARQEGGYTF
TRBJ1-5,TRBV5-6,CASSSWGIPNQPQHF
TRBJ2-2,TRBV7-9,CASSLRVGPRNTGELFF
TRBJ2-5,TRBV5-1,CASSMTGQGIQETQYF
TRBJ2-5,TRBV5-1,CASSSGTGVPGETQYF
TRBJ1-3,TRBV30,CAWAHGNTIYF
TRBJ2-5,TRBV5-6,CASRQASETQYF
TRBJ1-4,TRBV6-5,CASSTGQGGEKLFF